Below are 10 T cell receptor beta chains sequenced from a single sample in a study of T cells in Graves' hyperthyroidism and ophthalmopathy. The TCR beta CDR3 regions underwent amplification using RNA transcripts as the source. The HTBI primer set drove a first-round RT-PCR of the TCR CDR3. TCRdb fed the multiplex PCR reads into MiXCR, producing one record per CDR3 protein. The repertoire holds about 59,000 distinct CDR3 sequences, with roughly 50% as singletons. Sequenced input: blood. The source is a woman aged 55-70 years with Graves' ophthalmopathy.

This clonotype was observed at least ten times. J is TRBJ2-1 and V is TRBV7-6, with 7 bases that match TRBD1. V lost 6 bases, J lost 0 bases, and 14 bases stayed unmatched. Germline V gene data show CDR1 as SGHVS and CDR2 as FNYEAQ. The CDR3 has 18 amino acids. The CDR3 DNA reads TGTGCCAGCAGTGTCAGAGAGGGGGCACGCCTCTCCTACAATGAGCAGTTCTTC. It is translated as CASSVREGARLSYNEQFF. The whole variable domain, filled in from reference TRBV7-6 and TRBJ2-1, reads GAGVSQSPRYKVTKRGQDVALRCDPISGHVSLYWYRQALGQGPEFLTYFNYEAQQDKSGLPNDRFSAERPEGSISTLTIQRTEQRDSAMYRCASSVREGARLSYNEQFFGPGTRLTVL.

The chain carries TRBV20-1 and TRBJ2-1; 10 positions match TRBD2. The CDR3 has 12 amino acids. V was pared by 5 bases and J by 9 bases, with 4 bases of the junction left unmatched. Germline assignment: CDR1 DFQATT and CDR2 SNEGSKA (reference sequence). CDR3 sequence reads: CSAGTSVGEQFF. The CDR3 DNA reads TGCAGTGCTGGGACTAGCGTAGGTGAGCAGTTCTTC.

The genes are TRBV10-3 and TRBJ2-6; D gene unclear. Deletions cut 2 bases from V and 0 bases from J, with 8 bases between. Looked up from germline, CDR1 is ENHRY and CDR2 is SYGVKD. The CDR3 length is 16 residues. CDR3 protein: CAISERRGSGANVLTF. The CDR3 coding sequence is TGTGCCATCAGTGAGCGTCGCGGCTCTGGGGCCAACGTCCTGACTTTC.

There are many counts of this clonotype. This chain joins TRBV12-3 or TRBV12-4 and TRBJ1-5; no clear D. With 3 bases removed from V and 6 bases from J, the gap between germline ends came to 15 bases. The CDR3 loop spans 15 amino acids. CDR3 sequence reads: CASSLGFLAGQPQHF. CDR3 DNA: TGTGCCAGCAGTTTGGGCTTCCTGGCAGGTCAGCCCCAGCATTTT.

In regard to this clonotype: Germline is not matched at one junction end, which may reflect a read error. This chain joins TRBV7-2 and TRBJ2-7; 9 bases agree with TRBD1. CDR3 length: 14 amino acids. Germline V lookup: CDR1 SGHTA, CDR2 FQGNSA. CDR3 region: CASSKGQGVDEEYF. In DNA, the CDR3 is TGTGCCAGCAGCAAGGGACAGGGCGTCGACGAGGAGTACTTC. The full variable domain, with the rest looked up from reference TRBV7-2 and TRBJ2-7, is GAGVSQSPSNKVTEKGKDVELRCDPISGHTALYWYRQSLGQGLEFLIYFQGNSAPDKSGLPSDRFSAERTGGSVSTLTIQRTQQEDSAVYLCASSKGQGVDEEYFGPGTRLTVT.

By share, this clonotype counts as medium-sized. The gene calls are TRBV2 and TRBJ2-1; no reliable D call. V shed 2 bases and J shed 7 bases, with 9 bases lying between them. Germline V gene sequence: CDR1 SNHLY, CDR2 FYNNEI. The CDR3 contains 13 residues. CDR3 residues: CASSEPFQNEQFF. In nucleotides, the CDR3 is TGTGCCAGCAGTGAACCCTTCCAGAATGAGCAGTTCTTC.

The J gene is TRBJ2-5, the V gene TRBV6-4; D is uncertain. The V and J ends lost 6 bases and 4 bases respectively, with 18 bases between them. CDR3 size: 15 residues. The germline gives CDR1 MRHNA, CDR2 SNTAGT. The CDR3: CASSQITNRRETQYF. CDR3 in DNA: TGTGCCAGCAGCCAAATAACCAACCGACGAGAGACCCAGTACTTC.

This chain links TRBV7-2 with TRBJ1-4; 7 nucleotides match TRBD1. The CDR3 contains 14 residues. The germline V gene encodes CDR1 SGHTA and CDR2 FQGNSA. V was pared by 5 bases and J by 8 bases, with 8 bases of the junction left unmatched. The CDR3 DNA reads TGTGCCAGCAGCGTTCGACAGGGTTGGGAAAAACTGTTTTTT. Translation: CASSVRQGWEKLFF.

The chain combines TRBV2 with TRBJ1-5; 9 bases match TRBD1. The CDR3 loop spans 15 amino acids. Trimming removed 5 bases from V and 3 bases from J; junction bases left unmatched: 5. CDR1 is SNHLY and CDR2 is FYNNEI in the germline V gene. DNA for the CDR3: TGTGCCAGCAGTCTAGGACAGGGGTACAATCAGCCCCAGCATTTT. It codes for CASSLGQGYNQPQHF.

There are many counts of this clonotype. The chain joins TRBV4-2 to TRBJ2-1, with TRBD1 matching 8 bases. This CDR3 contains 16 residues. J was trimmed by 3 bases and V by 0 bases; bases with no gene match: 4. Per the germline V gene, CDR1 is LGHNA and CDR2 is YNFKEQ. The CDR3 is CASSQDHGQGYNEQFF. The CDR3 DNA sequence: TGTGCCAGCAGCCAAGATCATGGACAGGGCTACAATGAGCAGTTCTTC.